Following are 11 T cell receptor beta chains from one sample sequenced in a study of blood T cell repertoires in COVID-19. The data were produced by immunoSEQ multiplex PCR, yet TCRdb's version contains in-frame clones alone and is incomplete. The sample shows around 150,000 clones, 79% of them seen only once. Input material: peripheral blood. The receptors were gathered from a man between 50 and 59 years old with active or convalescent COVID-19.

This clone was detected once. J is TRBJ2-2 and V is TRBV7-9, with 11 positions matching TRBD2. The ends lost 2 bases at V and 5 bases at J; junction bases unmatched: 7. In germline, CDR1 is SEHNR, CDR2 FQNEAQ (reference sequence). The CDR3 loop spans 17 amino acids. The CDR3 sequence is CASSLQLAGVMTGELFF. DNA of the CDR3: TGTGCCAGCAGCTTACAACTAGCGGGAGTGATGACCGGGGAGCTGTTTTTT.

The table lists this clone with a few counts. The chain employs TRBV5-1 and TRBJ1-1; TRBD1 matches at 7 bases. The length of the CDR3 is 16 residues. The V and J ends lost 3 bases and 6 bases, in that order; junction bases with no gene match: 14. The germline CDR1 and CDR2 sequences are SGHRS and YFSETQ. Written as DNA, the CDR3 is TGCGCCAGCAGCTCACGCATGGGACAGAACTACGCTGAAGCTTTCTTT. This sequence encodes CASSSRMGQNYAEAFF.

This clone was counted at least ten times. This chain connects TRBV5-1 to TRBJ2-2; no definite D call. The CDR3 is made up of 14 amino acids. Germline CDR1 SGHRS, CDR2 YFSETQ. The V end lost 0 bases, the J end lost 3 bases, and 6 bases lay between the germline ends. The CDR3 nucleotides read TGCGCCAGCAGCTTGGAAGCCCACACCGGGGAGCTGTTTTTT. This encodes CASSLEAHTGELFF.

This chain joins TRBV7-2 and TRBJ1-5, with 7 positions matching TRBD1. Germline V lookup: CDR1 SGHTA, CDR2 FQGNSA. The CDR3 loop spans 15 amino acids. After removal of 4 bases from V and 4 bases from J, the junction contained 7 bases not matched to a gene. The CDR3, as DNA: TGTGCCAGCAGCTCCCGACAGGGTGTAAATCAGCCCCAGCATTTT. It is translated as CASSSRQGVNQPQHF.

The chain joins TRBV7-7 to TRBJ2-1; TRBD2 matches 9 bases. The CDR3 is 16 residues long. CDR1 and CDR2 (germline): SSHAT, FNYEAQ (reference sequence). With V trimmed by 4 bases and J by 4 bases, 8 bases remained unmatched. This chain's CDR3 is CASSSEAGGPYNEQFF. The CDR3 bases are TGTGCCAGCAGCTCAGAGGCGGGAGGGCCTTACAATGAGCAGTTCTTC. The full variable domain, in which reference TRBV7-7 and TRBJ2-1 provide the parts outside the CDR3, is GAGVSQSPRYKVTKRGQDVTLRCDPISSHATLYWYQQALGQGPEFLTYFNYEAQPDKSGLPSDRFSAERPEGSISTLTIQRTEQRDSAMYRCASSSEAGGPYNEQFFGPGTRLTVL.

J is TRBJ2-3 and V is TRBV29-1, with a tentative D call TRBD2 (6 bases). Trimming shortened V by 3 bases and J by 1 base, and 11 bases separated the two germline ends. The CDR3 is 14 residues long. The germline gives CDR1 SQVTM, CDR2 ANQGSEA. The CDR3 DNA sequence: TGCAGCGTTGAGCCATTAGCGGGCACAGATACGCAGTATTTT. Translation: CSVEPLAGTDTQYF.

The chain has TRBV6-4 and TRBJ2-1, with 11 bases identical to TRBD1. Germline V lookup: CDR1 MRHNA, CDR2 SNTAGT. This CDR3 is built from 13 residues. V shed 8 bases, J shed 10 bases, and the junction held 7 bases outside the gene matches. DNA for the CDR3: TGTGCCAGCTCACGGGACAGGGGGGACGAGCAGTTCTTC. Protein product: CASSRDRGDEQFF.

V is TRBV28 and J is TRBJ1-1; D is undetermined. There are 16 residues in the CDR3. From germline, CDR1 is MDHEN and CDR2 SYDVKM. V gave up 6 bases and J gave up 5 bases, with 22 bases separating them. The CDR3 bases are TGTGCCAGCAGACCTCTCCGTGAGGACTTAGGGACTGAAGCTTTCTTT. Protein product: CASRPLREDLGTEAFF.

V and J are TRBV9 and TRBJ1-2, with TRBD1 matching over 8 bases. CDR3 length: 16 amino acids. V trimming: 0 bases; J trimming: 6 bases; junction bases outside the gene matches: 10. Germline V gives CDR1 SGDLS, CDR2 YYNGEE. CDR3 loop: CASSVDGETGVDGYTF. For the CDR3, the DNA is TGTGCCAGCAGCGTAGATGGGGAGACAGGGGTCGATGGCTACACCTTC.

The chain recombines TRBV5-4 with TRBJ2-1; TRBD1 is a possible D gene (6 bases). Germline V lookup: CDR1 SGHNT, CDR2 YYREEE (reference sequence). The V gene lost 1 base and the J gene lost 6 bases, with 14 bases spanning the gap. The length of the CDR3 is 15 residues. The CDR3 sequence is CASSLWAGVGNEQFF. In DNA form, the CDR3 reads TGTGCCAGCAGCTTGTGGGCAGGGGTTGGCAATGAGCAGTTCTTC.

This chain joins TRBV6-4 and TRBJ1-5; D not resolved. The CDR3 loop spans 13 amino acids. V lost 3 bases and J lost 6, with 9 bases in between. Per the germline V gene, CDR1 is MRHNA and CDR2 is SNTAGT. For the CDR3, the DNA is TGTGCCAGCAGTGAGGAGGGAGGTCAGCCCCAGCATTTT. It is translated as CASSEEGGQPQHF.